These 17 T cell receptor beta chains originate from one sample sequenced in a study of cytomegalovirus exposure and HLA in healthy donors. The PCR was carried out with 60 Vbeta primers and 13 Jbeta primers. Some clones are missing from TCRdb's copy, which holds only in-frame ones; the method was immunoSEQ multiplex PCR. Of about 180,000 clones detected, around four fifths appear once; the ten largest clones hold 1.5% to 2%. Sequenced sample: PBMCs. All receptors derive from a woman younger than 45 in good health and CMV-seronegative.

This chain uses TRBV10-1 with TRBJ2-1, with 7 nucleotides matching TRBD1. V lost 6 bases and J lost 5; bases outside the gene matches: 4. Germline-derived CDR1 and CDR2 are WNHNN and SYGVQD (reference sequence). CDR3 length: 13 amino acids. CDR3 loop: CASSGQVHNEQFF. CDR3 DNA: TGCGCCAGCAGCGGACAGGTCCACAATGAGCAGTTCTTC.

This sequence joins TRBV11-1 and TRBJ1-1; 8 bases align to TRBD1. CDR3 length: 14 residues. Germline V gene lookup returns CDR1 SGHAT and CDR2 FQDESV (reference sequence). V shed 2 bases and J 4 bases; nucleotides not matched to a gene: 3. CDR3 amino acids: CASSLSGGVTEAFF. CDR3 DNA sequence: TGTGCCAGCAGCTTATCAGGGGGCGTCACTGAAGCTTTCTTT.

The chain recombines TRBV5-4 with TRBJ2-2, with TRBD2 identical over 12 bases. The CDR3 loop spans 18 amino acids. V trimming: 0 bases; J trimming: 4 bases; junction bases outside the gene matches: 7. Germline assignment: CDR1 SGHNT and CDR2 YYREEE (reference sequence). The CDR3 sequence is CASSLDSSGGAVTGELFF. The CDR3 nucleotides are TGTGCCAGCAGCTTGGATTCTAGCGGGGGGGCAGTCACCGGGGAGCTGTTTTTT.

J is TRBJ2-3 and V is TRBV6-6; no definite D call. The CDR3 totals 16 residues. V shed 0 bases and J shed 2 bases, with 12 bases lying between them. CDR1 is MNHNY and CDR2 is SVGAGI in the germline V gene (reference sequence). The CDR3 sequence is CASSYSVLVLTDTQYF. The DNA for the CDR3 is TGTGCCAGCAGTTACTCAGTGCTAGTTCTCACAGATACGCAGTATTTT.

This chain joins TRBV18 and TRBJ2-5; 11 positions match TRBD2. V lost 3 bases, J lost 5 bases, and 11 bases stayed unmatched. Germline V gene data show CDR1 as KGHSH and CDR2 as LQKENI. CDR3 length: 17 residues. The CDR3 reads CASSPSSRLAGSETQYF. The CDR3 region has the DNA TGTGCCAGCTCACCGTCCTCTCGACTAGCGGGGTCTGAGACCCAGTACTTC.

V and J are TRBV18 and TRBJ1-5; 8 bases align to TRBD1. With 6 bases clipped from V and 3 bases from J, the junction kept 4 bases outside the gene matches. In germline, CDR1 is KGHSH, CDR2 LQKENI. The CDR3 covers 14 residues. The CDR3: CASSLDRVNQPQHF. As DNA, the CDR3 is TGTGCCAGCTCTCTGGACAGGGTCAATCAGCCCCAGCATTTT.

As DNA, the CDR3 is TGCGCCAGCAGCTTGACAGGGGGAGGCTATGGCTACACCTTC. It yields the protein CASSLTGGGYGYTF. The chain has TRBV5-1 and TRBJ1-2; 8 bases map to TRBD1. J lost 4 bases, V lost 1 base, and 3 bases had no gene match. This CDR3 has 14 amino acids. Germline lookup yields CDR1 SGHRS and CDR2 YFSETQ.

This chain links TRBV6-5 with TRBJ2-7; no clear D. The CDR3 length is 14 residues. CDR1 and CDR2 from the germline V gene are MNHEY and SVGAGI. The ends were cut back, 2 bases at V and 2 bases at J, with 10 bases in the middle. CDR3 DNA sequence: TGTGCCAGCAGTTACGCGAGCAAGACCTACGAGCAGTACTTC. It yields the protein CASSYASKTYEQYF.

The chain carries TRBV4-2 and TRBJ2-3, with D possibly matching TRBD2 (5 bases). The CDR3 runs to 14 residues. V gave up 0 bases and J gave up 3 bases, with 7 bases separating them. Looked up from germline, CDR1 is LGHNA and CDR2 is YNFKEQ. CDR3 loop: CASSQEAETDTQYF. The DNA for the CDR3 is TGTGCCAGCAGCCAAGAAGCGGAAACAGATACGCAGTATTTT.

The genes are TRBV5-5 and TRBJ1-1, with 9 bases lining up with TRBD1. The CDR3 has 15 amino acids. V gave up 2 bases and J gave up 3 bases; unmatched junction bases: 5. CDR1 and CDR2 from the germline V gene are SGHKS and YYEKEE (reference sequence). CDR3 in DNA: TGTGCCAGCAGCTTTTGGGACAGGGTGCACACTGAAGCTTTCTTT. Translating gives CASSFWDRVHTEAFF.

The chain couples TRBV6-4 to TRBJ1-4; TRBD1 matches 8 bases. Trimming at V came to 4 bases and at J to 7 bases, leaving 2 bases not matched to a gene. Looked up from germline, CDR1 is MRHNA and CDR2 is SNTAGT. The CDR3 runs to 13 residues. The CDR3 loop is CASSVDRGEKLFF. The CDR3 nucleotides read TGTGCCAGCAGTGTCGACAGGGGTGAAAAACTGTTTTTT.

V gene TRBV6-1 combines with J gene TRBJ2-7; D might be TRBD2 (5 bases). V lost 1 base and J 2 bases, leaving 9 bases between the germline ends. The CDR3 totals 14 residues. Germline V lookup: CDR1 MNHNS, CDR2 SASEGT. The CDR3 protein is CASSEGEGPYEQYF. CDR3 coding DNA: TGTGCCAGCAGTGAAGGTGAGGGCCCCTACGAGCAGTACTTC.

This chain connects TRBV2 to TRBJ1-1; TRBD1 might be the D (6 bases). This CDR3 spans 20 amino acids. The V and J ends lost 0 bases and 0 bases respectively, with 23 bases between them. Germline CDR1 and CDR2: SNHLY and FYNNEI. For the CDR3, the DNA is TGTGCCAGCAGTGAAGCGGGTTTCAGGGGACGATTCTTCATGAACACTGAAGCTTTCTTT. Protein: CASSEAGFRGRFFMNTEAFF.

The rearrangement uses TRBV27 and TRBJ1-1; 8 bases agree with TRBD1. CDR3 size: 14 residues. Germline trimming cut 2 bases from V and 1 base from J; bases unmatched to any gene: 0. Germline CDR1 and CDR2: MNHEY and SMNVEV (reference sequence). The CDR3, as DNA: TGTGCCAGCAGTTTACAGGGGGCGAACACTGAAGCTTTCTTT. Translation: CASSLQGANTEAFF.

Notes on this clone: In the same sample, other DNA sequences code for this CDR3. The chain joins TRBV25-1 to TRBJ2-5; 7 nucleotides match TRBD1. V shed 3 bases, J shed 1 base, and the junction held 5 bases outside the gene matches. Germline loops: CDR1 MGHDK, CDR2 SYGVNS. CDR3 length: 15 residues. This chain's CDR3 is CASSDPGTAQETQYF. The CDR3 DNA reads as TGTGCCAGCAGTGACCCAGGGACAGCCCAAGAGACCCAGTACTTC.

This rearrangement joins TRBV7-9 to TRBJ2-3, with D tentatively TRBD2 (5 bases). The germline gives CDR1 SEHNR, CDR2 FQNEAQ (reference sequence). Trimming took 4 bases from V and 0 from J, leaving 17 bases between them. CDR3 length: 17 residues. As DNA, the CDR3 is TGTGCCAGCAGCTCAGAACTAGGCCGAAGTAGCACAGATACGCAGTATTTT. Translating it yields CASSSELGRSSTDTQYF.

The chain couples TRBV5-1 to TRBJ1-6; the D gene is possibly TRBD1 (6 bases). Trimming left V 3 bases short and J 6 bases short, with 13 bases between. The CDR3 spans 15 residues. Germline assignment: CDR1 SGHRS and CDR2 YFSETQ. Written as DNA, the CDR3 is TGCGCCAGCAGCTCGATGACAGGTATTAATTCACCCCTCCACTTT. The encoded protein is CASSSMTGINSPLHF.